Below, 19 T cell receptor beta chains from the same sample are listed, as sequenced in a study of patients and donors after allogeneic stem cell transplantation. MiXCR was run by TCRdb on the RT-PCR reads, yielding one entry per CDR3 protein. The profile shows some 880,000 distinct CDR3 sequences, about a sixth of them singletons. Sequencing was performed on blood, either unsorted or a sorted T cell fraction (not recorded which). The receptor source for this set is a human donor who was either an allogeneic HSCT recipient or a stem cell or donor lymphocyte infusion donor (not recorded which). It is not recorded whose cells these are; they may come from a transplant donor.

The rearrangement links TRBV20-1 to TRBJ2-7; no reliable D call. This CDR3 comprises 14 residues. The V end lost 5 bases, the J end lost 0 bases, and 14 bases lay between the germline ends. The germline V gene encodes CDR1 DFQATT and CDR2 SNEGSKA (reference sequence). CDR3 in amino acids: CSARTELSSYEQYF. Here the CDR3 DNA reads TGCAGTGCTCGGACGGAACTAAGCTCCTACGAGCAGTACTTC.

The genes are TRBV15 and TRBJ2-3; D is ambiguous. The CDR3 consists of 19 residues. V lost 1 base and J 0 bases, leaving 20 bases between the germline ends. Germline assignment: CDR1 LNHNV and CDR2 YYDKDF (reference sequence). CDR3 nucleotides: TGTGCCACCAGCAGAGTCCCCGGGCTTCCTCACCCGAGCACAGATACGCAGTATTTT. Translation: CATSRVPGLPHPSTDTQYF.

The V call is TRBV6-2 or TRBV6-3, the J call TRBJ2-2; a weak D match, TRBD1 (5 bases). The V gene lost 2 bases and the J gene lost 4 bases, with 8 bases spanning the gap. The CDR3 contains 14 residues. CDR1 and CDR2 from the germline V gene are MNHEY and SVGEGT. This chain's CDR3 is CASSYQGSTGELFF. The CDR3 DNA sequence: TGTGCCAGCAGTTACCAGGGATCCACCGGGGAGCTGTTTTTT.

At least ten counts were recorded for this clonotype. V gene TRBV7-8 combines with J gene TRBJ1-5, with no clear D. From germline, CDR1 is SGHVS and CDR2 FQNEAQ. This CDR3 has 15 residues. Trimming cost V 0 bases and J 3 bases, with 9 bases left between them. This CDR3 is CASSLAWGDNQPQHF. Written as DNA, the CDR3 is TGTGCCAGCAGCTTAGCTTGGGGAGACAATCAGCCCCAGCATTTT.

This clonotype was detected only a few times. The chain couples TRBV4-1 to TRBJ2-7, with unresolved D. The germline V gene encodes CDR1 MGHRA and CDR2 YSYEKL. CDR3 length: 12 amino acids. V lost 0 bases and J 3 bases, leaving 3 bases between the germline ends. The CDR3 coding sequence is TGCGCCAGCAGCCAAGACTTCTACGAGCAGTACTTC. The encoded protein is CASSQDFYEQYF.

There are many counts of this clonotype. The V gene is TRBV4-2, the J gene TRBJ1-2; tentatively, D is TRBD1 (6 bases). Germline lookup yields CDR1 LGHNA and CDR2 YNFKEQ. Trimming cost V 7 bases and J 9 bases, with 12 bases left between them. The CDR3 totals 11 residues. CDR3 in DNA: TGTGCCAGCACGTACAGGGATAGCTACACCTTC. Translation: CASTYRDSYTF.

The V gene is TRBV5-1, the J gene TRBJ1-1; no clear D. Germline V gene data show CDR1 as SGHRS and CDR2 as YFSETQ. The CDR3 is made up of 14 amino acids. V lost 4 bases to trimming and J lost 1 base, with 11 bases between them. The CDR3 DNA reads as TGCGCCAGCAGCCCTCAAACAACGAACACTGAAGCTTTCTTT. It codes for CASSPQTTNTEAFF.

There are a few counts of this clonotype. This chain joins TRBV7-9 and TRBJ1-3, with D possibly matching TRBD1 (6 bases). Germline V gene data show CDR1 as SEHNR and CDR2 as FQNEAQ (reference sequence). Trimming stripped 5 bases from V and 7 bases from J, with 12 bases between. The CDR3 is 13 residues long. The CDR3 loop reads CASSPGQSNTIYF. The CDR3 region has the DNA TGTGCCAGCAGCCCCGGACAGAGTAACACCATATATTTT.

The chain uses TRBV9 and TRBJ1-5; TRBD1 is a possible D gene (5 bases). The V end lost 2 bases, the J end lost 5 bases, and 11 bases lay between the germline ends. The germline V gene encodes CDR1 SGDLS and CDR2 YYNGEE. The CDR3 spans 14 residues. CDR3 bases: TGTGCCAGCAGCGTTTCGGGGGGATATCAGCCCCAGCATTTT. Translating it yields CASSVSGGYQPQHF. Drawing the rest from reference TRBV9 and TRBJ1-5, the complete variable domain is DSGVTQTPKHLITATGQRVTLRCSPRSGDLSVYWYQQSLDQGLQFLIQYYNGEERAKGNILERFSAQQFPDLHSELNLSSLELGDSALYFCASSVSGGYQPQHFGDGTRLSIL.

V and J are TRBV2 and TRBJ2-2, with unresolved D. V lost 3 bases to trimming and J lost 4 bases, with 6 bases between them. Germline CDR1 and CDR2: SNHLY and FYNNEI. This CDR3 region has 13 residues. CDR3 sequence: CASSDSPTGELFF. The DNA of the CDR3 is TGTGCCAGCAGTGATTCCCCCACCGGGGAGCTGTTTTTT. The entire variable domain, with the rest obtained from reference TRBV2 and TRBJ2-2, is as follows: EPEVTQTPSHQVTQMGQEVILRCVPISNHLYFYWYRQILGQKVEFLVSFYNNEISEKSEIFDDQFSVERPDGSNFTLKIRSTKLEDSAMYFCASSDSPTGELFFGEGSRLTVL.

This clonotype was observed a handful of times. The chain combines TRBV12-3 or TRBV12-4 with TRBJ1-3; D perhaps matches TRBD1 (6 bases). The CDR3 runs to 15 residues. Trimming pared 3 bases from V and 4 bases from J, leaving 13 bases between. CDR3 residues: CASSFPGVPGNTIYF. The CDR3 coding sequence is TGTGCCAGCAGTTTCCCAGGGGTTCCAGGAAACACCATATATTTT.

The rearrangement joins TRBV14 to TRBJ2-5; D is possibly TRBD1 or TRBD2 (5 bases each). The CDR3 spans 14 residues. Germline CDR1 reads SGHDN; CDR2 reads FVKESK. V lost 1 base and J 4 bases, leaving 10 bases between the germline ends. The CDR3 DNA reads TGTGCCAGCAGCCAAGTGGGACGGATAGAGACCCAGTACTTC. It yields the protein CASSQVGRIETQYF.

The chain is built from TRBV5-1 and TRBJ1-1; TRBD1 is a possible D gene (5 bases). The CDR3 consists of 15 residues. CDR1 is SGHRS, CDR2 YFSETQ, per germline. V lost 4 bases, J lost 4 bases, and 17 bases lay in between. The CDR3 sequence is CASSHRSQGGTEAFF. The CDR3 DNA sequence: TGCGCCAGCAGCCACAGAAGCCAGGGTGGCACTGAAGCTTTCTTT.

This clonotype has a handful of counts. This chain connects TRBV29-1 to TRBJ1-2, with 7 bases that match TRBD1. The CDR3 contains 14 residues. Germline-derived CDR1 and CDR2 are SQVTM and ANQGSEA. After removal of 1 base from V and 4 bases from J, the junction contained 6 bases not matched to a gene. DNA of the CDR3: TGCAGCGTTGAAGGAGGGGGCGATTTCTATGGCTACACCTTC. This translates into CSVEGGGDFYGYTF.

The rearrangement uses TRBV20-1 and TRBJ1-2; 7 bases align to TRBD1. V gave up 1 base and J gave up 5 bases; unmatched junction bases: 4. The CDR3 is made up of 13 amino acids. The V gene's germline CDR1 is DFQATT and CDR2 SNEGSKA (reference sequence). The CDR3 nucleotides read TGCAGTGCTAGAGCGACAGGGAGGTATGGCTACACCTTC. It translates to CSARATGRYGYTF.

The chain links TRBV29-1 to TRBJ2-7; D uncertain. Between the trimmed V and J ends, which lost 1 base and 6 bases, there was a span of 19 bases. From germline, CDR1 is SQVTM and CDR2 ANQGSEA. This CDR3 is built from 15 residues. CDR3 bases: TGCAGCGTTGAAGTGAGAAGAGGAATTCTCCGCGAGCAGTACTTC. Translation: CSVEVRRGILREQYF.

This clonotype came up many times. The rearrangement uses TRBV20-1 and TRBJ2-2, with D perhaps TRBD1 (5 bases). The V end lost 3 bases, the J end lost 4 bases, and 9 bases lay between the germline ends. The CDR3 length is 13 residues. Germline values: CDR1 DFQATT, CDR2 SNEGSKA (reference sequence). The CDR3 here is CSASTGVTGELFF. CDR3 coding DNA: TGCAGTGCTAGCACAGGAGTCACCGGGGAGCTGTTTTTT.

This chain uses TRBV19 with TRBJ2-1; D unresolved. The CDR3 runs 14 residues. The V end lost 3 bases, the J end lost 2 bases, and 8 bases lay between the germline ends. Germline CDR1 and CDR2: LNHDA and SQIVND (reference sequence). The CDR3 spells CASSIGMTYNEQFF. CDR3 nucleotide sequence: TGTGCCAGTAGTATTGGGATGACCTACAATGAGCAGTTCTTC.

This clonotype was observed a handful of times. The CDR3 DNA follows: TGTGCCAGCAGCTTAGGAGGACTAGCGGGAGTCACCTACGAGCAGTACTTC. Protein sequence: CASSLGGLAGVTYEQYF. The chain employs TRBV7-9 and TRBJ2-7; 13 bases are shared with TRBD2. Germline-derived CDR1 and CDR2 are SEHNR and FQNEAQ (reference sequence). The length of the CDR3 is 17 residues. V was clipped by 1 base and J by 2 bases; unmatched bases: 5.